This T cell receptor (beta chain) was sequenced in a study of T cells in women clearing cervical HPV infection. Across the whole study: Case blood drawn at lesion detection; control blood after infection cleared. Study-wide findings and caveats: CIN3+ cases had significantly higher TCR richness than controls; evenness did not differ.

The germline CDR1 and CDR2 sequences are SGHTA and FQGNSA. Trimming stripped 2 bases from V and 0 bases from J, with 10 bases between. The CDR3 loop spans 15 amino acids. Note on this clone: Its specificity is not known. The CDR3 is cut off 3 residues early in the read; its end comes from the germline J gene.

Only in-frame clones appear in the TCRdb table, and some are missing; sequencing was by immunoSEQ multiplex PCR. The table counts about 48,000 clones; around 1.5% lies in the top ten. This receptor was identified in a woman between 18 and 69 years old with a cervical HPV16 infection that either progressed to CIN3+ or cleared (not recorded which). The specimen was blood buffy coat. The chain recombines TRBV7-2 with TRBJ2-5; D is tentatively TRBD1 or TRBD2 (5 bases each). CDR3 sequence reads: CASSLRGAYQETQYF. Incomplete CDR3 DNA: TGTGCCAGCAGCTTAAGAGGGGCGTACCAAGAGACC. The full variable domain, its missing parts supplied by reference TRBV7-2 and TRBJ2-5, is GAGVSQSPSNKVTEKGKDVELRCDPISGHTALYWYRQSLGQGLEFLIYFQGNSAPDKSGLPSDRFSAERTGGSVSTLTIQRTQQEDSAVYLCASSLRGAYQETQYFGPGTRLLVL.